This is a list of T cell receptor beta chains from one sample in a study of blood T cell repertoires in COVID-19. Profiled with immunoSEQ multiplex PCR; TCRdb holds only in-frame clones, not every one. The table records 250,000 to 350,000 clones, 80% to 85% of them present only once. Sequences were obtained from peripheral blood. The receptors originated from a person aged 70 to 85 with COVID-19, enrolled during active disease. The CDR3 runs from the conserved cysteine through the conserved F or W.

v_call cdr3_length cdr3_aa
TRBV6-5 15 CASSLLAERSYEQYF
TRBV28 15 CASSHLRQGIQPQHF
TRBV29-1 13 CSVMTGWSTEAFF
TRBV7-9 16 CASSLASGTANYEQYF
TRBV19 14 CASRSPGGTGELFF
TRBV10-1 13 CAVLAGECNEQFF
TRBV30 13 CAWSPTALYGYTF
TRBV7-9 16 CASSLAGTEGRTEAFF
TRBV7-9 16 CASSLATGQGGQPQHF
TRBV7-9 19 CASSLAHKGLAGGRDEQFF
TRBV7-2 15 CASSGRDSEVNEQFF
TRBV7-2 17 CASSFFTSGSPDNEQFF
TRBV7-9 14 CASSLGPAKNIQYF
TRBV28 13 CASRITGAGGYTF
TRBV28 14 CASSLQGARETQYF
TRBV12-3/TRBV12-4 13 CASSETSGNEQFF
TRBV20-1 12 CSASKDSYEQYF
TRBV6-2/TRBV6-3 19 CASSYNPGLSALSGNTIYF